This TCR beta chain was retrieved from a study of OX40 agonist ivuxolimab in advanced cancers. Study summary: Intravenous ivuxolimab at 0.01 to 10 mg/kg was given to patients every 2 weeks. Hepatocellular carcinoma, melanoma, renal cell or head and neck cancer occurred in dose-escalation patients.

Clones were read by immunoSEQ multiplex PCR, and TCRdb kept only the in-frame ones, dropping some. The sample yields 80,000 or so clones, approximately 89% seen once. The CDR3 sequence is 13 residues long. Trimming cost V 4 bases and J 6 bases; bases outside gene matches: 4. Germline-derived CDR1 and CDR2 are LNHDA and SQIVND (reference sequence). The chain recombines TRBV19 with TRBJ1-2; 8 bases are shared with TRBD1. Sample: CD4+ or CD8+ T cells sorted from blood, taken in a trial of the OX40 agonist ivuxolimab. The receptor's source is an adult with an advanced solid tumor such as melanoma, head and neck, liver or kidney cancer. CDR3 nucleotide sequence: TGTGCCAGTAGTACGACAGGGGAGAATGGCTACACCTTC. Translation gives CASSTTGENGYTF.